This TCR beta chain was sequenced in a study of cytomegalovirus exposure and HLA in healthy donors. General study findings and limits: Three chains linked to CMV were shown in vitro to be specific for CMV antigens. There were some public TCRs occurring in many donors, but most TCR sequences were rare. The TCR clusters that emerged in the first cohort tended, a later analysis found, to co-occur in the roughly 130 validation repertoires.

Method: immunoSEQ multiplex PCR; TCRdb's copy keeps in-frame clones and lacks some. The table has 150,000 to 250,000 clones, 80% to 90% seen once. Germline loops: CDR1 MDHEN, CDR2 SYDVKM. This CDR3 contains 13 residues. V dropped 6 bases and J dropped 6 bases, with 14 bases sitting between them. As to this clone: The antigen remains unidentified.

Sequencing used PBMCs. The source of this sequence is a woman aged 25 to 39 in good health and CMV-seropositive. The chain carries TRBV28 and TRBJ1-2; tentatively, D is TRBD1 (6 bases). In DNA, the CDR3 is TGTGCCAGCAGGAAGGGACACGGGGATGGCTACACCTTC. It translates to CASRKGHGDGYTF.